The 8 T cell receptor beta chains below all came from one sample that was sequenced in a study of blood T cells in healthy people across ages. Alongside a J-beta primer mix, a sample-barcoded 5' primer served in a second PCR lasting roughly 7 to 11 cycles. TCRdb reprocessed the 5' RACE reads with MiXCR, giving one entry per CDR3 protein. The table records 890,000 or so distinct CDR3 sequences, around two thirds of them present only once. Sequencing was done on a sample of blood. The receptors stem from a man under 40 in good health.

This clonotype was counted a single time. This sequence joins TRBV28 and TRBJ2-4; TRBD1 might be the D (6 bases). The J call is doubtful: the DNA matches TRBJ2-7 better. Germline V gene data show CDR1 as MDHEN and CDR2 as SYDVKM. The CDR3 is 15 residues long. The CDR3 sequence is CASSFAHRDGDEQYF. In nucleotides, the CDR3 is TGTGCCAGCAGTTTTGCCCACAGGGATGGGGACGAGCAGTACTTC.

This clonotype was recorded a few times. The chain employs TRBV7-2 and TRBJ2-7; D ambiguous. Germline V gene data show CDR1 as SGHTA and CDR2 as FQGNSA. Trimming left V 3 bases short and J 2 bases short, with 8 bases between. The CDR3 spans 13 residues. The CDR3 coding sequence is TGTGCCAGCAGCTTTAGTCAGACCTACGAGCAGTACTTC. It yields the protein CASSFSQTYEQYF. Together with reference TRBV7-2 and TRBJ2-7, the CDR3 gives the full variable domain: GAGVSQSPSNKVTEKGKDVELRCDPISGHTALYWYRQSLGQGLEFLIYFQGNSAPDKSGLPSDRFSAERTGGSVSTLTIQRTQQEDSAVYLCASSFSQTYEQYFGPGTRLTVT.

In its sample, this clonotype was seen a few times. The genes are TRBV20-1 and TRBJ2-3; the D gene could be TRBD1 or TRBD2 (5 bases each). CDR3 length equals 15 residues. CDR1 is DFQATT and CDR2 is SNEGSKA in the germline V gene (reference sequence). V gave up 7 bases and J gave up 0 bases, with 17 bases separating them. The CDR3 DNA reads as TGCAGTGTCACGAGGGGTAGGACTAGCACAGATACGCAGTATTTT. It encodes CSVTRGRTSTDTQYF.

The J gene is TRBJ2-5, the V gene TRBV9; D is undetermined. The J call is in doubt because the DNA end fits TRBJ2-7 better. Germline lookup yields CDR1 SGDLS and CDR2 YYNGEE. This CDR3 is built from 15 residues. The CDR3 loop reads CASSVEGSHSYEQYF. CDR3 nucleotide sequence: TGTGCCAGCAGCGTAGAGGGCAGCCACTCCTACGAGCAGTACTTC.

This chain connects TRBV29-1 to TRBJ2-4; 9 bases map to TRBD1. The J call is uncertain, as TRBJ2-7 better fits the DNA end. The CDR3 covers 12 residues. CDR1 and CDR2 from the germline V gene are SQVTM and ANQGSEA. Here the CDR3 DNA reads TGCAGCGCCTCCGGGACAGGGACCGAGCAGTACTTC. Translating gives CSASGTGTEQYF.

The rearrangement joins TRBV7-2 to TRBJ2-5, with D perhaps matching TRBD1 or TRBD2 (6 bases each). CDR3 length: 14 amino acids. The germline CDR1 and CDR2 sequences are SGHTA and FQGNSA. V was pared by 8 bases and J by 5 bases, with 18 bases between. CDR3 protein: CASGKGGPPETQYF. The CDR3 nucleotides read TGTGCCAGCGGGAAGGGGGGCCCCCCGGAGACCCAGTACTTC.

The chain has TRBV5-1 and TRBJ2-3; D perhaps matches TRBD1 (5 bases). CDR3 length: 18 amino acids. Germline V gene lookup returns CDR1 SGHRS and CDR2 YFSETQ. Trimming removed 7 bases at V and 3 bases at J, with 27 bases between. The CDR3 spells CASRPLWGSPAKTDTQYF. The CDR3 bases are TGCGCCAGCCGACCCCTTTGGGGCAGCCCAGCGAAAACAGATACGCAGTATTTT. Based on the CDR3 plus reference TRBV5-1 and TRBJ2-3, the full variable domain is KAGVTQTPRYLIKTRGQQVTLSCSPISGHRSVSWYQQTPGQGLQFLFEYFSETQRNKGNFPGRFSGRQFSNSRSEMNVSTLELGDSALYLCASRPLWGSPAKTDTQYFGPGTRLTVL.

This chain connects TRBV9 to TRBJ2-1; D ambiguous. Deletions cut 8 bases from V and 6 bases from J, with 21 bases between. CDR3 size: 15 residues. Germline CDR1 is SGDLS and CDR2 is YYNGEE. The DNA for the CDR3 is TGTGCCAGTAGCCAGCAGCCGGTAGTGGGCAATGAGCAGTTCTTC. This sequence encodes CASSQQPVVGNEQFF.